This entry describes one T cell receptor (beta chain). Enrolled through a virtual design, the participants were between roughly 18 and 90 years of age and came from approximately 25 US areas. Membership in each cohort depended on participant-reported clinical history. This entry comes from a study of blood T cell repertoires in COVID-19. Study summary: Acute and convalescent COVID-19 specimens originated in the United States, Italy and Spain.

Here immunoSEQ multiplex PCR was the method, and the copy in TCRdb shows in-frame clones only, minus some. The sample has 170,000 or so clones, roughly 90% seen once. The CDR3 extends over 14 amino acids. Germline CDR1 is SGHTA and CDR2 is FQGNSA. With V trimmed by 4 bases and J by 5 bases, 5 bases remained unmatched. This receptor was taken from a woman in her forties or fifties who had recovered from COVID-19. V usage is TRBV7-2 and J usage is TRBJ2-5; 9 bases map to TRBD1. The specimen sequenced was PBMCs or T cells enriched from blood (not recorded which). The CDR3 spells CASSSNRGRETQYF. DNA for the CDR3: TGTGCCAGCAGCTCTAACAGGGGGCGGGAGACCCAGTACTTC.